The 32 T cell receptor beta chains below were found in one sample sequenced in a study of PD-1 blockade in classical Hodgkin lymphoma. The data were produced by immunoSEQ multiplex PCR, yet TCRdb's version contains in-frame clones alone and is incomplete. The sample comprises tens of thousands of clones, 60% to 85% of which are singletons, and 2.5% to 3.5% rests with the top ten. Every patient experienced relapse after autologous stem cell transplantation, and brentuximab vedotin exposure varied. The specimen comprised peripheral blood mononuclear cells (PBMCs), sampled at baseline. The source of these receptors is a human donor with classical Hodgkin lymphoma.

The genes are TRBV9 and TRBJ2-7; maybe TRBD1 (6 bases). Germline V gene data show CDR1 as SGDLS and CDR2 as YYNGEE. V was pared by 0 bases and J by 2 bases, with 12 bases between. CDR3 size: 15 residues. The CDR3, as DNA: TGTGCCAGCAGCGTAGGCAGGGGATCCACCTACGAGCAGTACTTC. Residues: CASSVGRGSTYEQYF.

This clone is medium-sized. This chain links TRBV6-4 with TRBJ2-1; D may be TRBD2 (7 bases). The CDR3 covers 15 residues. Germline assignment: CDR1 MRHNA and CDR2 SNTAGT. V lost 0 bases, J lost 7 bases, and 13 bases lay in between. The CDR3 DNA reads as TGTGCCAGCAGTGACTCAAAGGAGGGGGGGAATGAGCAGTTCTTC. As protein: CASSDSKEGGNEQFF.

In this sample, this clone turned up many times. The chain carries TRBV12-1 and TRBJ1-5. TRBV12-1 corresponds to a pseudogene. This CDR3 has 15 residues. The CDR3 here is CASSPMRQPNQPQHF. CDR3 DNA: TGTGCCAGCAGTCCCATGCGCCAACCCAATCAGCCCCAGCATTTT.

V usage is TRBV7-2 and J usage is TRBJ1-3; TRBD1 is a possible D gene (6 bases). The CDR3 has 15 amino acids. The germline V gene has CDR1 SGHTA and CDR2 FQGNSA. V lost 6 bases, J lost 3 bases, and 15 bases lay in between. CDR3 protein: CASRKGVSFGNTIYF. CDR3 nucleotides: TGTGCCAGCAGAAAGGGGGTCAGCTTTGGAAACACCATATATTTT.

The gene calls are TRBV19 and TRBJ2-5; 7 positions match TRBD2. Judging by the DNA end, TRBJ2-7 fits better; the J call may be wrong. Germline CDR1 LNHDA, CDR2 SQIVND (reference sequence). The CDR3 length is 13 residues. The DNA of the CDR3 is TGTGCCAGTAGTACCGGCGGGGGTGGCGAGCAGTACTTC. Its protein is CASSTGGGGEQYF.

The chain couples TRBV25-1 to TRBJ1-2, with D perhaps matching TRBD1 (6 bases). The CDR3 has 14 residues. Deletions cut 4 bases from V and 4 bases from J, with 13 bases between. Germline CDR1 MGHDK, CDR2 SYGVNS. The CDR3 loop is CASSAGAGSYGYTF. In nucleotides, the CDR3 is TGTGCCAGCAGTGCGGGGGCTGGAAGCTATGGCTACACCTTC.

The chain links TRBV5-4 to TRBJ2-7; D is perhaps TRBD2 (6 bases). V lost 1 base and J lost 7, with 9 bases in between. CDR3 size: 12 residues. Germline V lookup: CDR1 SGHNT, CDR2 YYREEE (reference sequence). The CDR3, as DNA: TGTGCCAGCAGCTTGCTGGGGAGGGAGCAGTACTTC. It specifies CASSLLGREQYF.

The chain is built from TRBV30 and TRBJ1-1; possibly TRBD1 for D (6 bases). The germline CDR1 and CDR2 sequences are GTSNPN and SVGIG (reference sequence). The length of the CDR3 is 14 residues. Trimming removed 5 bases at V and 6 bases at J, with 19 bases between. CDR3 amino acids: CAWGGAQKLAEAFF. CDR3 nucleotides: TGTGCCTGGGGGGGGGCGCAAAAGTTGGCTGAAGCTTTCTTT.

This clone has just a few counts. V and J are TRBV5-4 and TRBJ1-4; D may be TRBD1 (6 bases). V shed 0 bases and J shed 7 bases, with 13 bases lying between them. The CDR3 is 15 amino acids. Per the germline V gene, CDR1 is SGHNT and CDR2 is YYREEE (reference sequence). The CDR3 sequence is CASSLGPGVGEKLFF. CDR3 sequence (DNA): TGTGCCAGCAGCTTGGGCCCAGGGGTTGGTGAAAAACTGTTTTTT.

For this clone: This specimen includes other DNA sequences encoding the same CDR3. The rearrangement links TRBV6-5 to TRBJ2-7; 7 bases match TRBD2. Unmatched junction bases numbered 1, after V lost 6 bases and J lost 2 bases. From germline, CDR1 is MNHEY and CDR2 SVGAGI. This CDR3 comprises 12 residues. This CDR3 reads CASSAGAYEQYF. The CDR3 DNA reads TGTGCCAGCAGCGCGGGAGCCTACGAGCAGTACTTC.

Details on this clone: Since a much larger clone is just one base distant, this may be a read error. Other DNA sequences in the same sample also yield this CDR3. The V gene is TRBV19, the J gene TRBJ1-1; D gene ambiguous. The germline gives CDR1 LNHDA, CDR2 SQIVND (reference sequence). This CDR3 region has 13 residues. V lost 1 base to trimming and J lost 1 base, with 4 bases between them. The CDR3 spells CASSIGGNTEAFF. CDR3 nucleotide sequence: TGTGCCAGTAGTATAGGGGGGAACACTGAAGCTTTCTTT. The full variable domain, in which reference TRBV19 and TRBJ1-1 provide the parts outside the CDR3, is DGGITQSPKYLFRKEGQNVTLSCEQNLNHDAMYWYRQDPGQGLRLIYYSQIVNDFQKGDIAEGYSVSREKKESFPLTVTSAQKNPTAFYLCASSIGGNTEAFFGQGTRLTVV.

The CDR3 region is CASGAAPTLEAFF. Written as DNA, the CDR3 is TGTGCCAGCGGTGCGGCTCCGACGTTGGAAGCTTTCTTT. This rearrangement joins TRBV6-6 to TRBJ1-1, with no clear D. V was cut by 8 bases and J by 8 bases, with 18 bases left in between. CDR1 is MNHNY and CDR2 is SVGAGI in the germline V gene (reference sequence). This CDR3 is built from 13 residues.

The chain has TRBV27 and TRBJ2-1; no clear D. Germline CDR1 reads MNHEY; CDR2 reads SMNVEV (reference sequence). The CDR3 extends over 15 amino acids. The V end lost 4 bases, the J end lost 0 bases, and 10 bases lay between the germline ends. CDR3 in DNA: TGTGCCAGCAGTTATACGAGGAGCTCCTACAATGAGCAGTTCTTC. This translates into CASSYTRSSYNEQFF.

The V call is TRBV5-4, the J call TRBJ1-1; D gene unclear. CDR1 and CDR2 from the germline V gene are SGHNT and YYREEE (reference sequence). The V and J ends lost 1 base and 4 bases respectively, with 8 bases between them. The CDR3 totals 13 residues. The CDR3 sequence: CASSLWLGTEAFF. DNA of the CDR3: TGTGCCAGCAGCTTGTGGCTCGGCACTGAAGCTTTCTTT. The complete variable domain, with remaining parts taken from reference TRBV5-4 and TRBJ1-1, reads ETGVTQSPTHLIKTRGQQVTLRCSSQSGHNTVSWYQQALGQGPQFIFQYYREEENGRGNFPPRFSGLQFPNYSSELNVNALELDDSALYLCASSLWLGTEAFFGQGTRLTVV.

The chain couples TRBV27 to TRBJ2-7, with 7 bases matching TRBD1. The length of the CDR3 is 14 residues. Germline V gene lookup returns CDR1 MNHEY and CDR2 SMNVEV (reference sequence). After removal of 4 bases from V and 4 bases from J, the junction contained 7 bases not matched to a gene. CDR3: CASSSSGGRYEQYF. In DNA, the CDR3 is TGTGCCAGCAGTTCCTCAGGGGGAAGGTACGAGCAGTACTTC.

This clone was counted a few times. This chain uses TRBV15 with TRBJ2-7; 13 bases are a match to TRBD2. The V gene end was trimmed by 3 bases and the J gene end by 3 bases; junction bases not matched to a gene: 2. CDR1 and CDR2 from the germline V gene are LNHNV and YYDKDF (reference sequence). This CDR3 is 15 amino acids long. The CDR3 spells CATSSRTSGSYEQYF. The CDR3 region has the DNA TGTGCCACCAGCAGCCGGACTAGCGGGAGCTACGAGCAGTACTTC. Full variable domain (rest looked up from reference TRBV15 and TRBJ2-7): DAMVIQNPRYQVTQFGKPVTLSCSQTLNHNVMYWYQQKSSQAPKLLFHYYDKDFNNEADTPDNFQSRRPNTSFCFLDIRSPGLGDTAMYLCATSSRTSGSYEQYFGPGTRLTVT.

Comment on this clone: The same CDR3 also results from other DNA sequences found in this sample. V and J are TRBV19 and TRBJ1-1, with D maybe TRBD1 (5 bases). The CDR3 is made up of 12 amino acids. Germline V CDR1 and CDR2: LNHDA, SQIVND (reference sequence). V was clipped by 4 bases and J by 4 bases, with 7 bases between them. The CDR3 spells CASSRGGTEAFF. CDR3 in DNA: TGTGCCAGTAGTAGGGGGGGCACTGAAGCTTTCTTT.

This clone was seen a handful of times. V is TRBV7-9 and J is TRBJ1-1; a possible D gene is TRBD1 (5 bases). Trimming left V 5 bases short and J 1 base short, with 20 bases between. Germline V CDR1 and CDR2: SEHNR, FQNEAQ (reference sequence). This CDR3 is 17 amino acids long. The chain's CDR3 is CASSTRGPRGENTEAFF. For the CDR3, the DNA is TGTGCCAGCAGCACTCGCGGACCCCGGGGGGAGAACACTGAAGCTTTCTTT.

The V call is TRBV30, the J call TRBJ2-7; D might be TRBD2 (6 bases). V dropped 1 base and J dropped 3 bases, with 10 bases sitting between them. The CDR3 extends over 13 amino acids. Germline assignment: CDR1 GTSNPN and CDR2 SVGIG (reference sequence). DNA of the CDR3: TGTGCCTGGAGTGCAGGGACTCTCTACGAGCAGTACTTC. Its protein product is CAWSAGTLYEQYF.

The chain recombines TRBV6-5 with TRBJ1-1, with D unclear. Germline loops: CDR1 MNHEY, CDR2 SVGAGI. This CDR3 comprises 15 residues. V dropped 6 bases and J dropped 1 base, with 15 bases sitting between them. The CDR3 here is CASSPFKETNTEAFF. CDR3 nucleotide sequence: TGTGCCAGCAGCCCCTTCAAGGAAACGAACACTGAAGCTTTCTTT.

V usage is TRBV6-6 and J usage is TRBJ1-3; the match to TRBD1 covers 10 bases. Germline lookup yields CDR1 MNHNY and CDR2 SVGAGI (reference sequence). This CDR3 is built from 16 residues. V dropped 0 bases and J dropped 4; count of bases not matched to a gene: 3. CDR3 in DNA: TGTGCCAGCAGTTACTCGGGGACAGGGGCAGGAAACACCATATATTTT. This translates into CASSYSGTGAGNTIYF.

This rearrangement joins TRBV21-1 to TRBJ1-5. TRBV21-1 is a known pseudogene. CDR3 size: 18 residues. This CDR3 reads CASEMSGSGEDSNQPQHF. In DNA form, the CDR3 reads TGTGCCAGCGAGATGTCGGGCTCTGGGGAGGATAGCAATCAGCCCCAGCATTTT.

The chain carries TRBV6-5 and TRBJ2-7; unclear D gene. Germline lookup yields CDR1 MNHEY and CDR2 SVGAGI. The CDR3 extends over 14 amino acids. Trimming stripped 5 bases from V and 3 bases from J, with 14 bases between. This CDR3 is CASSPHIEFYEQYF. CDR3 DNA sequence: TGTGCCAGCAGTCCCCATATAGAGTTCTACGAGCAGTACTTC.

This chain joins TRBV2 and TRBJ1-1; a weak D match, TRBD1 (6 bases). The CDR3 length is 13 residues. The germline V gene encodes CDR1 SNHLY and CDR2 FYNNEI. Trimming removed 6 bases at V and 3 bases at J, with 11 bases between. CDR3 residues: CASSTGRHTEAFF. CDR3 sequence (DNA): TGTGCCAGCAGCACAGGGAGGCACACTGAAGCTTTCTTT.

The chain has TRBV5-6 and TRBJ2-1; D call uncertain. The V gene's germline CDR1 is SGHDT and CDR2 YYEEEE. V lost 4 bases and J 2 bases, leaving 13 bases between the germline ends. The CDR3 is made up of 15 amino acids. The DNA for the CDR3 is TGTGCCAGCAGCCCTCGAGATTCGGCCTACAATGAGCAGTTCTTC. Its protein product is CASSPRDSAYNEQFF.

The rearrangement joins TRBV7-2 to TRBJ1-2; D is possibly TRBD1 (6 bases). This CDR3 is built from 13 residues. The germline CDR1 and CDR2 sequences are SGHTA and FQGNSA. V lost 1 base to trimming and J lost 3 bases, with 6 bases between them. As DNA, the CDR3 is TGTGCCAGCAGCTTAGACAGGGACTATGGCTACACCTTC. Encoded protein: CASSLDRDYGYTF.

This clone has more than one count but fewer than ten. The CDR3 sequence is CASSLAGWAVYTGELFF. In nucleotides, the CDR3 is TGTGCCAGCAGCTTAGCCGGGTGGGCCGTCTACACCGGGGAGCTGTTTTTT. The V and J genes are TRBV7-2 and TRBJ2-2; D is uncertain. From germline, CDR1 is SGHTA and CDR2 FQGNSA. The V and J ends lost 0 bases and 3 bases respectively, with 14 bases between them. The CDR3 spans 17 residues.

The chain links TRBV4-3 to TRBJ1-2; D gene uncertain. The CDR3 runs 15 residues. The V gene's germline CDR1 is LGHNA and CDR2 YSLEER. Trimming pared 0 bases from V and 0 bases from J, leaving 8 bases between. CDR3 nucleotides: TGCGCCAGCAGCCAAGAAGGGTTAGCTAACTATGGCTACACCTTC. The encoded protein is CASSQEGLANYGYTF.

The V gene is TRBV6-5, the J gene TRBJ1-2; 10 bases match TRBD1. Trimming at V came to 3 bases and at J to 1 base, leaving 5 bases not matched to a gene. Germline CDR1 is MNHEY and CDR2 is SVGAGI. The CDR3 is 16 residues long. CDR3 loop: CASSYIRTGGNYGYTF. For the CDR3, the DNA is TGTGCCAGCAGTTATATTCGGACAGGGGGTAACTATGGCTACACCTTC.

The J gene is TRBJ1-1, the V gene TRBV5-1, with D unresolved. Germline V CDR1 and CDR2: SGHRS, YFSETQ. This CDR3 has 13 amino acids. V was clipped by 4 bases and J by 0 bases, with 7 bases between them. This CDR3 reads CASSPRVNTEAFF. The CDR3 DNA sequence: TGCGCCAGCAGCCCAAGAGTGAACACTGAAGCTTTCTTT.

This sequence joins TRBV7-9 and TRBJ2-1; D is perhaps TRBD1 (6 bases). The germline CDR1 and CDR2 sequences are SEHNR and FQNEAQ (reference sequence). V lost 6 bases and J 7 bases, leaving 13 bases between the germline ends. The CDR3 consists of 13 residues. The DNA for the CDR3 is TGTGCCAGCAGACCCACAGGGAAAAATGAGCAGTTCTTC. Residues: CASRPTGKNEQFF.

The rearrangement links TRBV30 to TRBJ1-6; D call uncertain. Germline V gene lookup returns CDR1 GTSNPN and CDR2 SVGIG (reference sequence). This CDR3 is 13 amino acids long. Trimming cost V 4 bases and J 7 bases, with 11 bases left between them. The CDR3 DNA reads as TGTGCCTGGACCCGGGTAATGAATTCACCCCTCCACTTT. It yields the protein CAWTRVMNSPLHF.